This T cell receptor beta chain was sequenced during a study of Ad26.COV2.S vaccination and SARS-CoV-2 variants. On the study more broadly: Intramuscular Ad26.COV2.S at 5x10^10 or 1x10^11 viral particles.

Regarding treatment: some 19 received Ad26.COV2.S at low or high dose, single or two shots; roughly five received placebo; per-sample allocation not given. Samples were taken on day 63 after the first vaccine or placebo injection. This person who donated was an adult of 18-55 years in Boston. An Ad26 vector expressing Wuhan-strain SARS-CoV-2 spike constituted the vaccine. Profiled with immunoSEQ multiplex PCR; TCRdb holds only in-frame clones, not every one. The data contain some 350,000 clones, more than 75% of them seen just once; the ten biggest clones take up 3.3%. In germline, CDR1 is MNHNY, CDR2 SVGAGI (reference sequence). The germline V and J ends were trimmed by 7 bases and 0 bases, with 13 bases remaining between them. This CDR3 comprises 15 residues. With regard to this clone: The target antigen is unknown.

The study, taken as a whole, reports: Measurements of TCR breadth and depth may have given underestimates of the total T cell responses.

The receptor's source is a person aged 18 to 59 who received the Ad26.COV2.S COVID-19 vaccine or a placebo. The sequencing used peripheral blood, collected in a trial of Ad26.COV2.S vaccine versus placebo. The V and J genes are TRBV6-6 and TRBJ1-3; no firm D call. CDR3 bases: TGTGCCAGCAAACCGCCCGGGGACTCTGGAAACACCATATATTTT. Protein product: CASKPPGDSGNTIYF.